A selection of T cell receptor beta chains follows, all from one sample in a study of human T cells and chemical hapten exposure. TCRdb independently ran MiXCR on the RACE reads; one entry per CDR3 protein. This sample has about 80,000 distinct CDR3 sequences, with around 7.8% found just once. The specimen was whole blood, collected in connection with sensitization to the hapten diphenylcyclopropenone (DPC). The origin of the receptors is a woman aged 30 to 39 with alopecia areata. Some clones in this sample may be carry-over from other donors' samples. The CDR3 runs from the conserved cysteine through the conserved F or W. The D gene is left open where the match is weak.

V	J	D	CDR3
TRBV12-3/TRBV12-4	TRBJ2-5	TRBD1	CASSDRDRAETQYF
TRBV6-5	TRBJ2-7	.	CASSPLGGGWYEQYF
TRBV20-1	TRBJ1-5	TRBD1	CSASGQGSGSNQPQHF
TRBV18	TRBJ1-2	.	CASSRQPPQTGTYYGYTF
TRBV6-6	TRBJ1-5	.	CASSSGGGNQPQHF
TRBV5-1	TRBJ2-3	.	CASSLTVTTDTQYF
TRBV7-9	TRBJ2-1	TRBD2	CASSFGGVYNEQFF
TRBV29-1	TRBJ1-1	TRBD1	CSVNRGPTEAFF
TRBV24-1	TRBJ2-1	TRBD1	CATSATGGEYNEQFF
TRBV20-1	TRBJ1-2	TRBD1	CSAGGQTPYGYTF
TRBV20-1	TRBJ2-3	.	CSAIGDVGTDTQYF
TRBV6-2/TRBV6-3	TRBJ2-2	.	CASSLGTGELFF
TRBV5-5	TRBJ2-4	.	CASSFNVAKNIQYF
TRBV20-1	TRBJ1-4	.	CSARDRLAMTNEKLFF
TRBV7-6	TRBJ2-5	TRBD2	CASGGTSGDQETQYF
TRBV29-1	TRBJ2-5	TRBD1	CSVRDRLRQETQYF
TRBV18	TRBJ2-7	.	CASSPGVSYEQYF
TRBV3-1	TRBJ1-1	.	CASSTYMNTEAFF
TRBV12-3/TRBV12-4	TRBJ2-7	TRBD1	CASTDNRGSYEQYF
TRBV5-5	TRBJ1-2	.	CASSLGLGPGYGYTF
TRBV2	TRBJ2-7	.	CASADLVQYF
TRBV6-5	TRBJ1-2	.	CASSFQGSYGYTF
TRBV4-2	TRBJ1-1	TRBD1	CASSQIVAGGLGNGMTEAFF
TRBV5-4	TRBJ2-6	TRBD1	CASSSRGLSSGANVLTF
TRBV28	TRBJ2-5	.	CAGGAGGPQETQYF
TRBV2	TRBJ1-5	.	CASSRQTINQPQHF
TRBV12-3/TRBV12-4	TRBJ2-7	TRBD1	CASSPRQGANEQYF
TRBV2	TRBJ2-3	TRBD1	CASSRQGKTDTQYF
TRBV18	TRBJ1-4	.	CASSLSEWSGEKLFF
TRBV6-5	TRBJ2-1	TRBD1	CASTPPGQVGRGEQFF
TRBV20-1	TRBJ2-1	TRBD2	CSATIAGTSGGYNEQFF
TRBV6-5	TRBJ2-7	TRBD2	CASSYRPGLAGGRSYEQYF
TRBV3-1	TRBJ2-6	.	CASSPKPTGTQFSGANVLTF
TRBV4-2	TRBJ1-6	TRBD1	CASSQETGLLNSPLHF